The 17 T cell receptor beta chains in this list originate from one sample, sequenced in a study of blood T cell repertoires in COVID-19. Some clones are missing from TCRdb's copy, which holds only in-frame ones; the method was immunoSEQ multiplex PCR. Of under 150,000 clones in the sample, around 87% were seen once. Sequencing input: peripheral blood. All receptors derive from a woman aged 40 to 50 with acute or convalescent COVID-19.

In its sample, this clone was seen a few times. The genes are TRBV27 and TRBJ1-1; unclear D gene. V lost 6 bases and J 0 bases, leaving 14 bases between the germline ends. CDR1 and CDR2 from the germline V gene are MNHEY and SMNVEV (reference sequence). This CDR3 has 15 residues. DNA for the CDR3: TGTGCCAGCAGACAATATCGGGATGTGAACACTGAAGCTTTCTTT. Its translation is CASRQYRDVNTEAFF.

Regarding this clone: The sample contains more than one DNA sequence encoding this CDR3. The chain combines TRBV16 with TRBJ1-5; 7 bases agree with TRBD1. The V gene end was trimmed by 4 bases and the J gene end by 5 bases; junction bases not matched to a gene: 2. The germline gives CDR1 KGHSY, CDR2 FQNENV. The CDR3 contains 13 residues. In DNA, the CDR3 is TGTGCCAGCAGCCCCGACAGGGATCAGCCCCAGCATTTT. It yields the protein CASSPDRDQPQHF.

Note on this clone: The same CDR3 also results from other DNA sequences found in this sample. CDR3 sequence: CASSPRGGRYNEQFF. DNA for the CDR3: TGTGCCAGCAGCCCCCGCGGGGGCCGGTACAATGAGCAGTTCTTC. The chain combines TRBV7-3 with TRBJ2-1; D is perhaps TRBD2 (7 bases). This CDR3 spans 15 amino acids. Looked up from germline, CDR1 is SGHTA and CDR2 is FQGTGA. Deletions cut 5 bases from V and 4 bases from J, with 15 bases between. The whole variable domain, filled in from reference TRBV7-3 and TRBJ2-1, reads GAGVSQTPSNKVTEKGKYVELRCDPISGHTALYWYRQSLGQGPEFLIYFQGTGAADDSGLPNDRFFAVRPEGSVSTLKIQRTERGDSAVYLCASSPRGGRYNEQFFGPGTRLTVL.

The rearrangement uses TRBV18 and TRBJ2-4; 7 positions agree with TRBD2. After removal of 2 bases from V and 0 bases from J, the junction contained 1 base not matched to a gene. The V gene's germline CDR1 is KGHSH and CDR2 LQKENI. The CDR3 has 15 amino acids. The CDR3 spells CASSPAGVAKNIQYF. CDR3 nucleotide sequence: TGTGCCAGCTCACCAGCGGGGGTAGCCAAAAACATTCAGTACTTC.

The chain has TRBV4-2 and TRBJ1-4; D unclear. The CDR3 length is 16 residues. Trimming took 0 bases from V and 7 from J, leaving 15 bases between them. CDR1 is LGHNA and CDR2 is YNFKEQ in the germline V gene. In DNA form, the CDR3 reads TGTGCCAGCAGCCAAGAATGGGCAGGTGGTGGTGAAAAACTGTTTTTT. Its protein is CASSQEWAGGGEKLFF.

This chain connects TRBV19 to TRBJ2-1, with D unclear. Germline values: CDR1 LNHDA, CDR2 SQIVND (reference sequence). Between the trimmed V and J ends, which lost 1 base and 4 bases, there was a span of 5 bases. There are 13 residues in the CDR3. DNA of the CDR3: TGTGCCAGTAGTATAGCCCGGTACAATGAGCAGTTCTTC. Residues: CASSIARYNEQFF.

The rearrangement uses TRBV7-5 and TRBJ2-7; the DNA was not used to check the table's D call, TRBD2. TRBV7-5 is shown as a pseudogene. The CDR3 is 16 amino acids. CDR3 loop: CVRSLMEGPHSCEQYF. Written as DNA, the CDR3 is TGTGTCAGAAGCTTAATGGAGGGGCCTCACTCCTGCGAGCAGTACTTC.

The chain combines TRBV4-3 with TRBJ2-7, with TRBD1 identical over 7 bases. Germline CDR1 is LGHNA and CDR2 is YSLEER. The CDR3 is made up of 15 amino acids. Trimming cost V 2 bases and J 4 bases; bases outside gene matches: 8. CDR3 region: CASSQSPGQTYEQYF. Here the CDR3 DNA reads TGCGCCAGCAGCCAATCCCCGGGACAGACATACGAGCAGTACTTC.

The chain carries TRBV3-1 (or the pseudogene TRBV3-2) and TRBJ2-2; 8 nucleotides agree with TRBD2. Germline CDR1 LGHDT, CDR2 YNNKEL (reference sequence). The trim removed 3 bases at V and 7 bases at J, leaving 19 bases unmatched. The CDR3 totals 19 residues. CDR3 in DNA: TGTGCCAGCAGCCACATATGGTTGAGGGGACTAGAAGTAATCGGGGAGCTGTTTTTT. It is translated as CASSHIWLRGLEVIGELFF.

About this clone: Compared with germline, one end of the junction differs, possibly owing to a read error. The chain carries TRBV30 and TRBJ1-3; possibly TRBD1 for D (6 bases). CDR1 and CDR2 (germline): GTSNPN, SVGIG (reference sequence). This CDR3 has 12 residues. CDR3 residues: CAGRTAGNTIYF. Written as DNA, the CDR3 is TGTGCCGGGAGGACAGCTGGAAACACCATATATTTT.

This chain links TRBV30 with TRBJ1-1; D perhaps matches TRBD1 (6 bases). Germline V gene data show CDR1 as GTSNPN and CDR2 as SVGIG (reference sequence). V shed 3 bases and J shed 4 bases, with 18 bases lying between them. The CDR3 runs to 15 residues. The DNA for the CDR3 is TGTGCCTGGAGCCCACGGGGGGGGCAGAGCACTGAAGCTTTCTTT. Translating gives CAWSPRGGQSTEAFF.

This chain joins TRBV4-3 and TRBJ2-3; 7 nucleotides line up with TRBD2. The CDR3 is 19 residues long. J gave up 1 base and V 0 bases, and 13 bases lay outside the gene matches. The V gene's germline CDR1 is LGHNA and CDR2 YSLEER. The CDR3 region is CASSQDPAGVAGGTDTQYF. The DNA of the CDR3 is TGCGCCAGCAGCCAAGATCCGGCGGGGGTCGCAGGAGGCACAGATACGCAGTATTTT.

The CDR3 loop reads CASSLRGYEQYF. In nucleotides, the CDR3 is TGTGCCAGCAGCCTCAGGGGATACGAGCAGTACTTC. The genes are TRBV7-8 and TRBJ2-7, with D perhaps matching TRBD1 (6 bases). Between the trimmed V and J ends, which lost 5 bases and 4 bases, there was a span of 9 bases. Germline V gene sequence: CDR1 SGHVS, CDR2 FQNEAQ. This CDR3 is built from 12 residues.

The gene calls are TRBV25-1 and TRBJ1-2, with 10 nucleotides matching TRBD1. The CDR3 is 12 amino acids. In germline, CDR1 is MGHDK, CDR2 SYGVNS. The V and J ends lost 4 bases and 7 bases, in that order; junction bases with no gene match: 0. CDR3 amino acids: CASSGTGGGYTF. CDR3 DNA sequence: TGTGCCAGCAGTGGGACAGGGGGTGGCTACACCTTC.

This sequence joins TRBV5-4 and TRBJ2-1, with 9 bases aligning to TRBD1. CDR3 length: 18 residues. The germline V gene encodes CDR1 SGHNT and CDR2 YYREEE (reference sequence). The junction had 10 bases not matched to a gene; V was cut back by 0 bases and J by 3 bases. CDR3 amino acids: CASSLDPGQGLNYNEQFF. CDR3 nucleotides: TGTGCCAGCAGCTTGGACCCGGGACAGGGATTAAACTACAATGAGCAGTTCTTC.

The chain links TRBV11-2 to TRBJ2-7, with D possibly being TRBD2 (5 bases). The germline V gene encodes CDR1 SGHAT and CDR2 FQNNGV. CDR3 length: 14 amino acids. V was clipped by 2 bases and J by 5 bases, with 13 bases between them. CDR3 nucleotide sequence: TGTGCCAGCAGCTTATTTGAGGGAGTAAACGAGCAGTACTTC. It yields the protein CASSLFEGVNEQYF.

This clone was counted ten times or more. The rearrangement joins TRBV19 to TRBJ1-2; D remains unclear. The V and J ends lost 0 bases and 1 base respectively, with 12 bases between them. The CDR3 has 16 residues. CDR1 is LNHDA and CDR2 is SQIVND in the germline V gene (reference sequence). CDR3 DNA sequence: TGTGCCAGTAGTATAGAATTGGGGAGGAATAACTATGGCTACACCTTC. Its protein product is CASSIELGRNNYGYTF.